The sequence of this T cell receptor (beta chain) was determined in a study of blood T cell repertoires in COVID-19 (dated by TCRdb to 2020 to 2022). For the wider study: Samples covering the acute and convalescent phases of COVID-19 were provided by collaborators in the United States, Italy and Spain. The material from the prospective study consisted of cDNA or gDNA derived from T cells, B-cell-depleted T cells, or PBMCs. Deeply sampled blood TCRbeta repertoires from subjects exposed to, actively infected with, or recovered from COVID-19 were included in the dataset. A freely available public database, intended as a resource for researchers studying the immune response to SARS-CoV-2, is where the repertoires were released. Samples were obtained from the ongoing ImmuneRACE study (first 160 participants) and from 950 to 1,500 subjects provided by 6 global collaborators. A de-identified subject ID, COVID-19 status, age in years and sex were almost always included in the sample metadata. HLA class I and class II types, where available, came from metadata supplied by the sample provider rather than from assay-based typing. Overall study outcomes, separate from this receptor: The quantity of clinical and demographic metadata differed by source and by participant and was supplied without curation.

There are 14 amino acids in the CDR3, from cysteine to phenylalanine inclusive. This entry keeps only the CDR3 DNA: 42 bases, framed from base 1. Germline trimming: 6 bases from V, 6 bases from J; junction bases outside gene matches: 8. Based on the germline V gene (reference sequence), the CDR1 and CDR2 sequences are LNHDA and SQIVND. As to this clone: The antigen this receptor binds is unknown. Base qualities were left out, and no much larger clone turns up one base away.

The immunoSEQ Assay, a bias-controlled multiplex PCR, was used to amplify TCRbeta CDR3 regions from genomic DNA. Per the source publication's procedure: The number of nucleated cells in each sample was estimated by amplification of reference gene primers within the assay. Sequence reads were collapsed and filtered to measure the absolute abundance of every unique TCRbeta CDR3 rearrangement. For each sample, productive Simpson clonality was calculated as the square root of Simpson's diversity index over productive rearrangements. The immuneACCESS repertoire file appears here via TCRdb, limited to in-frame rearrangements. These files lack a portion of the clones; in checked studies, under half of the deficit traces to unresolved V genes, and the cause of the others is not known. V, J and clone size are taken as reported in that table, and D and trimming were inferred from the DNA itself. Recorded for this sample are about 130,000 clones; over 75% of them occurred a single time. Of the sample, 3.6% falls within the top ten clones.

The collaborating institutions used their own protocols to collect whole blood in K2EDTA tubes. For TCRbeta analysis, collaborators shipped samples as frozen whole blood, isolated PBMCs, or DNA extracted from either of those sample types. Here the chain combines TRBV19 and TRBJ1-5; 7 junctional bases match TRBD1. Sequenced input: peripheral blood. This clonotype was sampled from a woman aged 55 to 70 with acute or convalescent COVID-19. The CDR3 protein: CASRDRSWSQPQHF. The sequenced DNA: TGTGCCAGTAGGGACAGGTCTTGGAGTCAGCCCCAGCATTTT.